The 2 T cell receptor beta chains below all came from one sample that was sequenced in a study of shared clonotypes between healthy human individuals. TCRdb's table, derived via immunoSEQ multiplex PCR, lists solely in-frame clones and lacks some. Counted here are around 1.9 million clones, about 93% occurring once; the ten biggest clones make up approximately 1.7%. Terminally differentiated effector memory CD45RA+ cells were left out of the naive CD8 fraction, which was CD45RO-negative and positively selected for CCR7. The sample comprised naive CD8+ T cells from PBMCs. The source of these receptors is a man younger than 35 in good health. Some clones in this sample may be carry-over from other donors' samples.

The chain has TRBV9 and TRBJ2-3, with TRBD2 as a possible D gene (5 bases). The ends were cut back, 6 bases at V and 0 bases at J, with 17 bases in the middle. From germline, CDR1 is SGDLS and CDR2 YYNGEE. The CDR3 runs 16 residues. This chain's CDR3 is CASTPGERRSTDTQYF. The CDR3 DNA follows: TGTGCCAGCACCCCCGGGGAACGGCGTAGCACAGATACGCAGTATTTT.

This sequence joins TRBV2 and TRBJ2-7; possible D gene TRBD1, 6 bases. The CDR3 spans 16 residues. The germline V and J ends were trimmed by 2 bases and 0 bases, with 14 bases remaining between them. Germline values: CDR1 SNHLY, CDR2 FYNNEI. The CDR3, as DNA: TGTGCCAGCAGTGAAATTCAGGACAGCGTCTCCTACGAGCAGTACTTC. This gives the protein CASSEIQDSVSYEQYF. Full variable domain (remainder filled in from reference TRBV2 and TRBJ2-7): EPEVTQTPSHQVTQMGQEVILRCVPISNHLYFYWYRQILGQKVEFLVSFYNNEISEKSEIFDDQFSVERPDGSNFTLKIRSTKLEDSAMYFCASSEIQDSVSYEQYFGPGTRLTVT.